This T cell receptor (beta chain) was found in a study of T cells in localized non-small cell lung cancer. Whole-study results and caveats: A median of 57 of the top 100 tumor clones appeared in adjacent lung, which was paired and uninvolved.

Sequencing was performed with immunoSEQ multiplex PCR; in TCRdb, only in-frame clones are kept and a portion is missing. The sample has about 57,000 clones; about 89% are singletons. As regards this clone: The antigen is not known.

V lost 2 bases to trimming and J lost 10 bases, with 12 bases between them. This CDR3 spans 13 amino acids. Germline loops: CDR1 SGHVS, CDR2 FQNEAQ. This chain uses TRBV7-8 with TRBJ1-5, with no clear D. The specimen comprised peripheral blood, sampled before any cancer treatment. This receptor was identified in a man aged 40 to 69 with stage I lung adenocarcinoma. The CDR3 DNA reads TGTGCCAGCAGCTTATTTTCTGGGGAACCCCAGCATTTT. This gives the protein CASSLFSGEPQHF.